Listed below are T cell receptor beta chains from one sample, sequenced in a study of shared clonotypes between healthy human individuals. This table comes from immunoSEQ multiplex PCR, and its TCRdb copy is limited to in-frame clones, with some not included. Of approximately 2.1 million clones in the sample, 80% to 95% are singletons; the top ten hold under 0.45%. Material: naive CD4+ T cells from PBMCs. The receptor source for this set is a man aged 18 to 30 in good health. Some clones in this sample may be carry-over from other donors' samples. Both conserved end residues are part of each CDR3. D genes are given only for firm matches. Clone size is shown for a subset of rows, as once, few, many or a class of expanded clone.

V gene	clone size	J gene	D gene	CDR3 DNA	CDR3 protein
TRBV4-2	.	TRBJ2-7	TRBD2	TGTGCCAGCAGCCGCGGGACTAGCCGGACCTACGAGCAGTACTTC	CASSRGTSRTYEQYF
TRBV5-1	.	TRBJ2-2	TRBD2	TGCGCCAGCAGCTTGGTCGCCTCGGGAGGCGGGGAGCTGTTTTTT	CASSLVASGGGELFF
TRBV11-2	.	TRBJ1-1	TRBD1	TGTGCCAGCAGCCCCTCGAGCGGGACAGCAGGGACTGAAGCTTTCTTT	CASSPSSGTAGTEAFF
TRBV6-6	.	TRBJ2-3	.	TGTGCCAGCGGAGGGAGCCGCCCAGATACGCAGTATTTT	CASGGSRPDTQYF
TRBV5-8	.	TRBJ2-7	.	TGTGCCAGCAGCTTGGGGATTTCCGGTGTGGAGCAGTACTTC	CASSLGISGVEQYF
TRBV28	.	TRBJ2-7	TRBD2	TGTGCCAGCAGTTTATCGGGAGGCCCCCGCTACGAGCAGTACTTC	CASSLSGGPRYEQYF
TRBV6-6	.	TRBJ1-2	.	TGTGCCAGCACCACACAAAGACAGGCTACTAACTATGGCTACACCTTC	CASTTQRQATNYGYTF
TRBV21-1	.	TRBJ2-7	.	TGTGCCAGGAGCCCCCTCGAGCAGTACTTC	CARSPLEQYF
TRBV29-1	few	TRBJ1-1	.	TGCAGCGTTGAAGAGCTTACGAACCGAGGAGAAGCTTTCTTT	CSVEELTNRGEAFF
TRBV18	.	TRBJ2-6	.	TGTGCCAGCTCACCATTCCTTCCAGATGTTGGGGCCAACGTCCTGACTTTC	CASSPFLPDVGANVLTF
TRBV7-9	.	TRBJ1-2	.	TGTGCCAGCAGCCGATGGGGGGAGAACTATGGCTACACCTTC	CASSRWGENYGYTF
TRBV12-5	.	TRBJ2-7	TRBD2	TGTGCTAGTGGTTTGCGGGGGGAGTACGAGCAGTACTTC	CASGLRGEYEQYF
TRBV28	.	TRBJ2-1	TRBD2	TGTGCCAGCAGTTCGACGCTCGGGAGGGCAGAAAGTGAGCAGTTCTTC	CASSSTLGRAESEQFF
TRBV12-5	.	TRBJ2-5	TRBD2	TGTGCTAGTGGTTGGACTAGCGGGACCCCGGTGGGGACCCAGTACTTC	CASGWTSGTPVGTQYF
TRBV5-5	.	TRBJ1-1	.	TGTGCCAGCAGCTTTCGTTTGGTGGAAGCTTTCTTT	CASSFRLVEAFF
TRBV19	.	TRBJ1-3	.	TGTGCCAGTAGGACAACAGGGTTACGCGGAAACACCATATATTTT	CASRTTGLRGNTIYF
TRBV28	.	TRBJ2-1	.	TGTGCCAGCAACCCCGGGAGCTCCTACAATGAGCAGTTCTTC	CASNPGSSYNEQFF
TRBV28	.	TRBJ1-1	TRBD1	TGTGCCAGCAGTCCTAGGAACAGGGGCAACACTGAAGCTTTCTTT	CASSPRNRGNTEAFF
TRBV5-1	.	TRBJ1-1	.	TGCGCCAGCAGCTTCACGGCAGGAGGGAACACTGAAGCTTTCTTT	CASSFTAGGNTEAFF
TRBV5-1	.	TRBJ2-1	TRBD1	TGCGCCAGCAGCTTGGGTCACGGGACAGAGATTATCAATGAGCAGTTCTTC	CASSLGHGTEIINEQFF
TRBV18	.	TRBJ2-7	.	TGTGCCAGCTCACCACCAGTTGGGGCCTACGAGCAGTACTTC	CASSPPVGAYEQYF
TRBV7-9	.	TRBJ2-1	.	TGTGCCAGCAGTTGGCCCCCCGGGCATGAGCAGTTCTTC	CASSWPPGHEQFF
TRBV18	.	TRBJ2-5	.	TGTGCCAGCTCACCACGTTTGAGGGGCGGGCAAGAGACCCAGTACTTC	CASSPRLRGGQETQYF
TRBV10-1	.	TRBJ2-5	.	TGCGCCAGCAGTCCCGGGCAAGAGACCCAGTACTTC	CASSPGQETQYF